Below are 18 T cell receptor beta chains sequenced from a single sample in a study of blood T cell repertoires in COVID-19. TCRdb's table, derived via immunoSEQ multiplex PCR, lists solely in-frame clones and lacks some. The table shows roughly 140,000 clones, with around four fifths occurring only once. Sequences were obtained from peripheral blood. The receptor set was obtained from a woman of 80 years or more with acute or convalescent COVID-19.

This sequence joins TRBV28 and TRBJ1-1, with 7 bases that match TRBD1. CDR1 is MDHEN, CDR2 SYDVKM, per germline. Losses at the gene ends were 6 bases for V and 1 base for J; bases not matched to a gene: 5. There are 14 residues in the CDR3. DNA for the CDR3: TGTGCCAGCAGGAGGGACAGAGCGAACACTGAAGCTTTCTTT. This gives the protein CASRRDRANTEAFF.

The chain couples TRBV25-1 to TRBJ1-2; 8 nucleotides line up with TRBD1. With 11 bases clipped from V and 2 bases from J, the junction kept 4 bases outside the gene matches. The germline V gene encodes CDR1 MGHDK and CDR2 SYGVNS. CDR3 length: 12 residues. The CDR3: CASGGVNYGYTF. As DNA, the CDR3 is TGTGCCTCAGGGGGCGTAAACTATGGCTACACCTTC.

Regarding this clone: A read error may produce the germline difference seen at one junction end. The CDR3 DNA follows: TGTGTCAGCAGCCAAACTACAGGGAATGGCTACACCTTC. Amino acid sequence: CVSSQTTGNGYTF. This sequence joins TRBV7-3 and TRBJ1-2; tentative D call: TRBD1 (6 bases). This CDR3 spans 13 amino acids. Per the germline V gene, CDR1 is SGHTA and CDR2 is FQGTGA.

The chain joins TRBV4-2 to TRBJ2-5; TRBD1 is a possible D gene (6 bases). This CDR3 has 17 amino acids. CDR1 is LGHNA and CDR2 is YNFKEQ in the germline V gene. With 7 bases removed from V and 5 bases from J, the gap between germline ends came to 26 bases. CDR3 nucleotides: TGTGCCAGCACCCTCACCCCCGGACAGTTAATCGCGGAGACCCAGTACTTC. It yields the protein CASTLTPGQLIAETQYF.

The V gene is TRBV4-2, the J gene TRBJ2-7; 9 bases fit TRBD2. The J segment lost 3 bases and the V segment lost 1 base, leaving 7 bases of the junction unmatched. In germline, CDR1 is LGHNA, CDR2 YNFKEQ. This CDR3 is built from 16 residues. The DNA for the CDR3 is TGTGCCAGCAGCCAAGCTTTGGGACTAGCTAACTACGAGCAGTACTTC. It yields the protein CASSQALGLANYEQYF.

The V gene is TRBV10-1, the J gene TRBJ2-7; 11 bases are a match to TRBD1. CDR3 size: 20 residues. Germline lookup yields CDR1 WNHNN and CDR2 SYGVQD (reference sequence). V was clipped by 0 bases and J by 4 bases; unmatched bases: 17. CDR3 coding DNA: TGCGCCAGCAGTGAGTCGAGATCTAGCTGGACAGGGGGCGGGAGGTACGAGCAGTACTTC. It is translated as CASSESRSSWTGGGRYEQYF.

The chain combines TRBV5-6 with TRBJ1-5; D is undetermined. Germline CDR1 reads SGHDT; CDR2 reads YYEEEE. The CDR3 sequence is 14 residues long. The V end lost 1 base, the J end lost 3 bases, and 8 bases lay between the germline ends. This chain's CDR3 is CASSLYQDNQPQHF. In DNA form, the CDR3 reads TGTGCCAGCAGCTTGTACCAGGACAATCAGCCCCAGCATTTT.

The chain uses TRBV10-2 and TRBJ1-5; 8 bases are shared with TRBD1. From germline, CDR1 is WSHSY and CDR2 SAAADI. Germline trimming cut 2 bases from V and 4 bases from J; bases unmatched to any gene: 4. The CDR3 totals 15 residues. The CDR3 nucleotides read TGCGCCAGCAGTGAGGGGACAGGACGGAATCAGCCCCAGCATTTT. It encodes CASSEGTGRNQPQHF.

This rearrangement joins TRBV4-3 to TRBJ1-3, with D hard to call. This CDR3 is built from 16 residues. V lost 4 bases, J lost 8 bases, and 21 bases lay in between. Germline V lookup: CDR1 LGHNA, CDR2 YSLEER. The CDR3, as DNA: TGCGCCAGCAGCCTATACGAAGCAGGCCTCGGGGACACCATATATTTT. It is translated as CASSLYEAGLGDTIYF.

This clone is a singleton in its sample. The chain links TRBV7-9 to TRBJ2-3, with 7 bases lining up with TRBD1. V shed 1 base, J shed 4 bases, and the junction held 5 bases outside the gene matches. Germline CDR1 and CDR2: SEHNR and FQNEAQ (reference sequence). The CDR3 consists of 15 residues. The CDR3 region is CASSLVQGNADTQYF. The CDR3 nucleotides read TGTGCCAGCAGCTTAGTACAGGGGAATGCAGATACGCAGTATTTT.

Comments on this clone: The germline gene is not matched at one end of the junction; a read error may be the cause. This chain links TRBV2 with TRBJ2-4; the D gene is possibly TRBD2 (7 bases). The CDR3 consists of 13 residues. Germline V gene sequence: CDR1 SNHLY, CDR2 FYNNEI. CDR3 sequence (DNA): TGTGCCGGCAGGGGCGGGGGAGAAAACATTCAGTACTTC. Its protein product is CAGRGGGENIQYF.

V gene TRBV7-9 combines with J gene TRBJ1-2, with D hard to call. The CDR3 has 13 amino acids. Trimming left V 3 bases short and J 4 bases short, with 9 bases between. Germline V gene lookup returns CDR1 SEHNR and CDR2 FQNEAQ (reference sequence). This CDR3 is CASSFGGSYGYTF. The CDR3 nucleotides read TGTGCCAGCAGCTTCGGAGGGTCCTATGGCTACACCTTC.

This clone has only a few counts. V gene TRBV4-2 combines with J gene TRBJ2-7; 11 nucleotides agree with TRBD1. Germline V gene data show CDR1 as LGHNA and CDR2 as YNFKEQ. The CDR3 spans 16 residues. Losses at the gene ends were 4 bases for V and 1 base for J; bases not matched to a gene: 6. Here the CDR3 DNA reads TGTGCCAGCAGCCCTAGGGGACAGGGGGAATCCTACGAGCAGTACTTC. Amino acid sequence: CASSPRGQGESYEQYF.

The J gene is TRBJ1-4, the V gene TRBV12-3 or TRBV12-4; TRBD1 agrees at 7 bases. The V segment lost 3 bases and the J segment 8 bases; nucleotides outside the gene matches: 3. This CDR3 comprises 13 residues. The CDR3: CASSLATGEKLFF. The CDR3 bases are TGTGCCAGCAGTTTGGCGACAGGGGAAAAACTGTTTTTT.

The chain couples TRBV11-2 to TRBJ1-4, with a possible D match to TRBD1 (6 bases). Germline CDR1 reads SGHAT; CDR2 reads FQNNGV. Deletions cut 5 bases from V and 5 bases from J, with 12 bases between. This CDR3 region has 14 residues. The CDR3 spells CASSRQVGNEKLFF. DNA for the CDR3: TGTGCCAGCAGCCGACAGGTTGGGAATGAAAAACTGTTTTTT.

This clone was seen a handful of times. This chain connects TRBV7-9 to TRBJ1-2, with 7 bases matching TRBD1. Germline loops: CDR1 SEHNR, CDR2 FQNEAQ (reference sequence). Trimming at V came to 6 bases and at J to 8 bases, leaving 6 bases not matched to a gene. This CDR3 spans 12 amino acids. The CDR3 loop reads CASRGQEEGYTF. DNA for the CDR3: TGTGCCAGCAGAGGACAGGAAGAGGGCTACACCTTC.

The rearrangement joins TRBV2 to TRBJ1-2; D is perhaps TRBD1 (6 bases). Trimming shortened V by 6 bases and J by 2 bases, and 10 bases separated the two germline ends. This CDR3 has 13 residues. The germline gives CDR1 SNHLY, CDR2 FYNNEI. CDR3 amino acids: CASRNDRNYGYTF. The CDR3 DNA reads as TGTGCCAGCAGGAACGACAGGAACTATGGCTACACCTTC.

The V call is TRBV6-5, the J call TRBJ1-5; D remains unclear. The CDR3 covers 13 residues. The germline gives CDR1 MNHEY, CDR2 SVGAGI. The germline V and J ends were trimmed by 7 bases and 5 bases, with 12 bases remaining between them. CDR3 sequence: CASNPEWYQPQHF. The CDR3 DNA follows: TGTGCCAGCAATCCGGAGTGGTATCAGCCCCAGCATTTT.